The table lists the clone carrying this TCR beta chain with a few counts. The antigen is undetermined. This sample was included in a study of metastatic and nonmetastatic thyroid tumors. Study context: Repertoires from blood and tumor or nodule tissue of malignant and benign thyroid patients were compared. Study observations and caveats: Versus benign nodules, malignant thyroid tumors reportedly had significantly higher TCR beta diversity, in blood and tumor.

Prior to thyroid surgery, none of the patients had received any treatment. Per the original data handling: CDR3 was compared across clinicopathological groups, and the resulting differences were used to build a distant-metastasis classifier for papillary thyroid cancer. TCRdb re-called clones from the PCR reads using MiXCR. Clone size and V and J calls follow TCRdb, not the original study. There are approximately 16,000 clones in the sample; 27% occur only once, and approximately 15% lies in the top ten. The V gene lost 5 bases and the J gene lost 0 bases, with 11 bases spanning the gap. Looked up from germline, CDR1 is MNHEY and CDR2 is SMNVEV (reference sequence). The CDR3 is made up of 14 amino acids.

The sample consisted of adjacent normal tissue. The source is a female donor with papillary thyroid cancer or a benign thyroid nodule (not recorded which). Some clones in this sample may be carry-over from other donors' samples. The chain has TRBV27 and TRBJ2-7, with D possibly being TRBD2 (5 bases). Here the CDR3 reads CASSLTTNSYEQYF. The CDR3 region has the DNA TGTGCCAGCAGTCTGACTACTAACTCCTACGAGCAGTACTTC.